A single sample is the source of the 24 T cell receptor beta chains below, sequenced in a study of OX40 agonist ivuxolimab in advanced cancers. Here immunoSEQ multiplex PCR was the method, and the copy in TCRdb shows in-frame clones only, minus some. In the table there are 55,000 to 65,000 clones, about 87% of which are singletons. The sequences come from CD4+ or CD8+ T cells sorted from blood, collected in a trial of the OX40 agonist ivuxolimab. These receptors originate from an adult with an advanced solid tumor such as melanoma, head and neck, liver or kidney cancer.

The chain combines TRBV30 with TRBJ1-4; no reliable D call. Trimming pared 0 bases from V and 8 bases from J, leaving 4 bases between. The V gene's germline CDR1 is GTSNPN and CDR2 SVGIG (reference sequence). The CDR3 covers 11 residues. The CDR3 bases are TGTGCCTGGAGTGTCGAGGAAAAACTGTTTTTT. Encoded protein: CAWSVEEKLFF.

The CDR3 loop is CASSNRTGGGNTIYF. In DNA form, the CDR3 reads TGCGCCAGCAGCAATCGGACAGGCGGTGGAAACACCATATATTTT. The genes are TRBV5-1 and TRBJ1-3; 7 bases agree with TRBD1. V lost 4 bases and J lost 3; bases outside the gene matches: 7. Germline CDR1 and CDR2: SGHRS and YFSETQ. CDR3 length equals 15 residues.

The chain joins TRBV14 to TRBJ2-1; 7 nucleotides align to TRBD1. Germline loops: CDR1 SGHDN, CDR2 FVKESK. This CDR3 comprises 13 residues. With V trimmed by 5 bases and J by 9 bases, 7 bases remained unmatched. The CDR3 DNA follows: TGTGCCAGCAGCACGACAGGGTTGGCTGAGCAGTTCTTC. Its protein is CASSTTGLAEQFF.

This clone was observed a few times. The rearrangement links TRBV19 to TRBJ1-2; D unclear. CDR1 and CDR2 (germline): LNHDA, SQIVND (reference sequence). CDR3 length: 14 amino acids. The V end lost 2 bases, the J end lost 7 bases, and 14 bases lay between the germline ends. CDR3 amino acids: CASSIRGRGGGYTF. Written as DNA, the CDR3 is TGTGCCAGTAGTATACGGGGAAGAGGCGGTGGCTACACCTTC.

The genes are TRBV5-1 and TRBJ2-7, with 10 nucleotides matching TRBD2. The germline gives CDR1 SGHRS, CDR2 YFSETQ. The CDR3 extends over 15 amino acids. With V trimmed by 2 bases and J by 2 bases, 4 bases remained unmatched. The CDR3 here is CASSLASGSPYEQYF. The CDR3, as DNA: TGCGCCAGCAGCTTAGCTAGCGGGAGCCCCTACGAGCAGTACTTC.

Comment on this clone: One junction end does not reproduce the germline sequence, and a read error may be involved. The chain carries TRBV5-8 and TRBJ2-1, with 9 bases lining up with TRBD1. This CDR3 is 11 amino acids long. Germline assignment: CDR1 SGHTS and CDR2 YDEGEE. For the CDR3, the DNA is TGTGCCAGCAGGGGTCGGGACAGGGAGGTCTTC. Protein sequence: CASRGRDREVF.

The rearrangement joins TRBV28 to TRBJ2-5, with D maybe TRBD1 (6 bases). CDR1 and CDR2 (germline): MDHEN, SYDVKM. With 6 bases removed from V and 0 bases from J, the gap between germline ends came to 11 bases. The CDR3 has 14 amino acids. The CDR3 DNA sequence: TGTGCCAGCAGCAGAGACAGGCACCAAGAGACCCAGTACTTC. Residues: CASSRDRHQETQYF.

This rearrangement joins TRBV2 to TRBJ1-2; D might be TRBD1 (6 bases). The length of the CDR3 is 13 residues. Germline values: CDR1 SNHLY, CDR2 FYNNEI. Trimming pared 5 bases from V and 7 bases from J, leaving 14 bases between. CDR3 DNA: TGTGCCAGCAGTACGGACAGACGGGGTGGCTACACCTTC. Amino acid sequence: CASSTDRRGGYTF.

V and J are TRBV2 and TRBJ2-7, with TRBD1 matching 10 bases. V was pared by 6 bases and J by 7 bases, with 12 bases of the junction left unmatched. The CDR3 is 15 residues long. The germline CDR1 and CDR2 sequences are SNHLY and FYNNEI. The CDR3 region is CASRQDRGLGDEQYF. Here the CDR3 DNA reads TGTGCCAGCAGGCAAGACAGGGGGCTCGGTGATGAGCAGTACTTC.

The V call is TRBV15, the J call TRBJ2-7; 9 bases agree with TRBD1. Looked up from germline, CDR1 is LNHNV and CDR2 is YYDKDF (reference sequence). V was clipped by 0 bases and J by 3 bases; unmatched bases: 6. CDR3 size: 16 residues. DNA for the CDR3: TGTGCCACCAGCAGAGACTCGGGACAGGGCGGCTACGAGCAGTACTTC. This gives the protein CATSRDSGQGGYEQYF.

This chain uses TRBV10-2 with TRBJ2-1; unclear D gene. V was clipped by 3 bases and J by 10 bases, with 7 bases between them. The length of the CDR3 is 11 residues. Germline CDR1 is WSHSY and CDR2 is SAAADI. CDR3 coding DNA: TGCGCCAGCAGTGAAAAGCGCGAGCAGTTCTTC. This gives the protein CASSEKREQFF.

The rearrangement links TRBV30 to TRBJ2-1; 10 positions agree with TRBD2. The V and J ends lost 3 bases and 4 bases, in that order; junction bases with no gene match: 6. Germline CDR1 is GTSNPN and CDR2 is SVGIG (reference sequence). The CDR3 spans 15 residues. The DNA of the CDR3 is TGTGCCTGGAGGCCTAGCGGGGGTCTTTACAATGAGCAGTTCTTC. Its translation is CAWRPSGGLYNEQFF.

In its sample, this clone was seen a few times. The genes are TRBV28 and TRBJ1-1; no reliable D call. Germline V gene lookup returns CDR1 MDHEN and CDR2 SYDVKM. The CDR3 covers 11 residues. V lost 7 bases and J 8 bases, leaving 11 bases between the germline ends. CDR3 amino acids: CASITGSEAFF. The DNA for the CDR3 is TGTGCCAGCATCACCGGGTCCGAAGCTTTCTTT.

The chain combines TRBV11-2 with TRBJ2-3; TRBD1 agrees at 10 bases. Trimming at V came to 1 base and at J to 4 bases, leaving 2 bases not matched to a gene. The length of the CDR3 is 15 residues. Germline assignment: CDR1 SGHAT and CDR2 FQNNGV. The CDR3 loop is CASSLGGQGADTQYF. CDR3 coding DNA: TGTGCCAGCAGCTTAGGCGGACAGGGGGCAGATACGCAGTATTTT.

The chain couples TRBV19 to TRBJ2-2; weak D call: TRBD1 (6 bases). The CDR3 is made up of 16 amino acids. The germline V and J ends were trimmed by 7 bases and 0 bases, with 15 bases remaining between them. Germline assignment: CDR1 LNHDA and CDR2 SQIVND (reference sequence). The CDR3, as DNA: TGTGCCAGTAATAGCTACAGGGCAGCGAACACCGGGGAGCTGTTTTTT. This sequence encodes CASNSYRAANTGELFF. Variable domain in full (rest from reference TRBV19 and TRBJ2-2): DGGITQSPKYLFRKEGQNVTLSCEQNLNHDAMYWYRQDPGQGLRLIYYSQIVNDFQKGDIAEGYSVSREKKESFPLTVTSAQKNPTAFYLCASNSYRAANTGELFFGEGSRLTVL.

The gene calls are TRBV5-8 and TRBJ2-6; D not certain. Trimming removed 2 bases at V and 0 bases at J, with 15 bases between. The CDR3 sequence is 18 residues long. CDR1 and CDR2 (germline): SGHTS, YDEGEE. For the CDR3, the DNA is TGTGCCAGCAGCTTAGGTTTAACCCCTGGCTCTGGGGCCAACGTCCTGACTTTC. Amino acids: CASSLGLTPGSGANVLTF.

V usage is TRBV6-1 and J usage is TRBJ2-5; TRBD1 might be the D (6 bases). CDR1 is MNHNS and CDR2 is SASEGT in the germline V gene. V lost 1 base and J 6 bases, leaving 15 bases between the germline ends. This CDR3 contains 15 residues. The CDR3 DNA reads as TGTGCCAGCAGTGAAGGGTTCTTGGGGGCTCAGACCCAGTACTTC. It is translated as CASSEGFLGAQTQYF.

V usage is TRBV7-3 and J usage is TRBJ2-5; D gene ambiguous. The V gene lost 2 bases and the J gene lost 5 bases, with 9 bases spanning the gap. Germline V CDR1 and CDR2: SGHTA, FQGTGA. The CDR3 totals 13 residues. In nucleotides, the CDR3 is TGTGCCAGCAGCTTATTTGGTTCGGAGACCCAGTACTTC. Translated: CASSLFGSETQYF. The whole variable domain, remainder taken from reference TRBV7-3 and TRBJ2-5, is GAGVSQTPSNKVTEKGKYVELRCDPISGHTALYWYRQSLGQGPEFLIYFQGTGAADDSGLPNDRFFAVRPEGSVSTLKIQRTERGDSAVYLCASSLFGSETQYFGPGTRLLVL.

This chain uses TRBV6-1 with TRBJ1-6; the match to TRBD1 covers 11 bases. J was trimmed by 7 bases and V by 11 bases; bases with no gene match: 10. Germline V gives CDR1 MNHNS, CDR2 SASEGT. This CDR3 spans 15 amino acids. The CDR3 DNA reads as TGTGCCGCCAACCAAGGGGACAGGGGGAATTCACCCCTCCACTTT. Its translation: CAANQGDRGNSPLHF.

The V gene is TRBV30, the J gene TRBJ2-3; D is undetermined. CDR3 size: 12 residues. Between the trimmed V and J ends, which lost 1 base and 0 bases, there was a span of 2 bases. Germline-derived CDR1 and CDR2 are GTSNPN and SVGIG (reference sequence). CDR3 in DNA: TGTGCCTGGAGTGGTAGCACAGATACGCAGTATTTT. Translation gives CAWSGSTDTQYF.

The chain combines TRBV7-9 with TRBJ2-7; TRBD1 agrees at 8 bases. The V gene end was trimmed by 4 bases and the J gene end by 5 bases; junction bases not matched to a gene: 10. Germline CDR1 reads SEHNR; CDR2 reads FQNEAQ (reference sequence). CDR3 size: 15 residues. The CDR3 reads CASSSTGAPWDEQYF. The CDR3 DNA follows: TGTGCCAGCAGCTCGACAGGGGCCCCTTGGGACGAGCAGTACTTC.

CDR3 sequence reads: CASSVDRDPRTEAFF. The CDR3 DNA sequence: TGTGCCAGCAGTGTCGATAGGGACCCGAGGACTGAAGCTTTCTTT. This sequence joins TRBV6-1 and TRBJ1-1, with D perhaps TRBD1 (5 bases). Germline CDR1 MNHNS, CDR2 SASEGT. The CDR3 spans 15 residues. Trimming pared 4 bases from V and 5 bases from J, leaving 17 bases between.

The chain carries TRBV4-2 and TRBJ1-3; 7 bases are shared with TRBD1. The J segment lost 2 bases and the V segment lost 4 bases, leaving 2 bases of the junction unmatched. The CDR3 covers 14 residues. Germline CDR1 LGHNA, CDR2 YNFKEQ. The CDR3 DNA reads as TGTGCCAGCAGCCGGACAGGACCTGGAAACACCATATATTTT. This sequence encodes CASSRTGPGNTIYF.

The genes are TRBV30 and TRBJ1-3; D unresolved. The germline V gene has CDR1 GTSNPN and CDR2 SVGIG (reference sequence). The CDR3 runs 15 residues. The V gene lost 1 base and the J gene lost 4 bases, with 14 bases spanning the gap. CDR3 nucleotides: TGTGCCTGGAGTGCAGGCTGGGGATCAGGAAACACCATATATTTT. Its translation: CAWSAGWGSGNTIYF.